These 20 T cell receptor beta chains were sequenced from one sample in a study of spatial heterogeneity in lung cancer. Whole-study findings and limits: Counts of expanded alpha and beta TCRs within tumors tracked the tumor nonsynonymous mutation count.

MiXCR was run by TCRdb on the 5' RACE reads, yielding one entry per CDR3 protein. Counted here are over 9,000 distinct CDR3 sequences, roughly 13% occurring once; the ten biggest clones make up over 30%. This sample's time point: sample taken at primary tumor resection. These receptors lack a known antigen. Source: lung tumor tissue, taken at surgery. The receptors shown here come from a male donor with early-stage non-small cell lung cancer.

This chain uses TRBV20-1 with TRBJ2-5; no clear D gene. The CDR3 is made up of 14 amino acids. V gave up 3 bases and J gave up 0 bases, with 11 bases separating them. The germline V gene has CDR1 DFQATT and CDR2 SNEGSKA (reference sequence). For the CDR3, the DNA is TGCAGTGCTAGCCATGGCCGGTACCAAGAGACCCAGTACTTC. Translating gives CSASHGRYQETQYF.

There are many counts of this clonotype. The CDR3 region has the DNA TGCGCCAGCAGCGCCCTACTAGCGGGGGGAAATGAGCAGTTCTTC. Translated: CASSALLAGGNEQFF. The chain combines TRBV5-1 with TRBJ2-1, with 12 nucleotides matching TRBD2. The germline gives CDR1 SGHRS, CDR2 YFSETQ. V was pared by 4 bases and J by 7 bases, with 6 bases of the junction left unmatched. The CDR3 sequence is 15 residues long.

The V and J genes are TRBV9 and TRBJ2-1; D unresolved. The germline V and J ends were trimmed by 0 bases and 6 bases, with 13 bases remaining between them. From germline, CDR1 is SGDLS and CDR2 YYNGEE. There are 15 residues in the CDR3. CDR3 loop: CASSVEVGYRNEQFF. The CDR3 region has the DNA TGTGCCAGCAGCGTAGAAGTCGGATATCGCAATGAGCAGTTCTTC.

This clonotype occurred many times. The chain is built from TRBV6-2 or TRBV6-3 and TRBJ2-1; D is perhaps TRBD1 (6 bases). The CDR3 loop spans 13 amino acids. Germline loops: CDR1 MNHEY, CDR2 SVGEGT. Trimming took 6 bases from V and 5 from J, leaving 11 bases between them. Written as DNA, the CDR3 is TGTGCCAGCAGCCCGGGACACCACAATGAGCAGTTCTTC. Encoded protein: CASSPGHHNEQFF.

V is TRBV20-1 and J is TRBJ2-7; D unresolved. The CDR3 sequence is 12 residues long. Trimming shortened V by 0 bases and J by 3 bases, and 6 bases separated the two germline ends. Germline V gives CDR1 DFQATT, CDR2 SNEGSKA (reference sequence). The CDR3 nucleotides read TGCAGTGCTAGAGAGGGCCACTACGAGCAGTACTTC. This codes for CSAREGHYEQYF.

This clonotype was detected ten times or more. The J gene is TRBJ2-2, the V gene TRBV7-2; 8 bases align to TRBD1. In germline, CDR1 is SGHTA, CDR2 FQGNSA. J was trimmed by 6 bases and V by 2 bases; bases with no gene match: 5. The CDR3 spans 15 residues. The CDR3 DNA follows: TGTGCCAGCAGCTTAATCAGGGGGCTTGCCGGGGAGCTGTTTTTT. As protein: CASSLIRGLAGELFF.

This clonotype was detected only a few times. J is TRBJ2-1 and V is TRBV20-1; D possibly matches TRBD1 or TRBD2 (5 bases each). This CDR3 comprises 13 residues. Trimming removed 3 bases at V and 6 bases at J, with 12 bases between. Germline loops: CDR1 DFQATT, CDR2 SNEGSKA (reference sequence). The CDR3 DNA sequence: TGCAGTGCTAGGGGACCGCATTTCAATGAGCAGTTCTTC. It translates to CSARGPHFNEQFF.

The chain uses TRBV5-5 and TRBJ2-5; D gene ambiguous. This CDR3 has 15 residues. Germline CDR1 reads SGHKS; CDR2 reads YYEKEE (reference sequence). V gave up 0 bases and J gave up 2 bases, with 11 bases separating them. The DNA of the CDR3 is TGTGCCAGCAGCTTGGGTCAAGATGTTCAAGAGACCCAGTACTTC. This sequence encodes CASSLGQDVQETQYF.

This clonotype was seen more than once but under ten times. This chain connects TRBV20-1 to TRBJ1-5; 9 bases agree with TRBD1. V lost 2 bases and J lost 1; bases outside the gene matches: 9. CDR1 DFQATT and CDR2 SNEGSKA come from the germline V gene (reference sequence). The CDR3 has 17 amino acids. CDR3 protein: CSARPTGGVSSNQPQHF. CDR3 sequence (DNA): TGCAGTGCTAGACCGACAGGGGGGGTTTCCAGCAATCAGCCCCAGCATTTT.

This clonotype showed up just a few times. This chain links TRBV27 with TRBJ2-1; TRBD1 agrees at 7 bases. There are 15 residues in the CDR3. Germline assignment: CDR1 MNHEY and CDR2 SMNVEV (reference sequence). Trimming cost V 2 bases and J 5 bases; bases outside gene matches: 6. The CDR3 nucleotides are TGTGCCAGCAGTTTAAAGGACAGGATTGACAATGAGCAGTTCTTC. Its translation is CASSLKDRIDNEQFF.

This clonotype was counted only a few times. The chain links TRBV29-1 to TRBJ1-3, with no clear D. Deletions cut 5 bases from V and 1 base from J, with 12 bases between. Per germline, CDR1 SQVTM and CDR2 ANQGSEA. This CDR3 is built from 14 residues. The CDR3 protein is CSVKWRVSGNTIYF. CDR3 nucleotide sequence: TGCAGCGTTAAGTGGAGGGTTTCTGGAAACACCATATATTTT.

This clonotype occurred many times. The chain links TRBV13 to TRBJ1-4; TRBD1 might be the D (5 bases). Per the germline V gene, CDR1 is PRHDT and CDR2 is FYEKMQ (reference sequence). CDR3 length equals 14 residues. V lost 5 bases to trimming and J lost 6 bases, with 13 bases between them. The CDR3 DNA reads TGTGCCAGCAGCCGTGGGGGGTTGGATGAAAAACTGTTTTTT. Translating gives CASSRGGLDEKLFF.

The CDR3 nucleotides read TGTGCCAGCAGTAGGGGAGGAGGGGAAAAACTGTTTTTT. Protein product: CASSRGGGEKLFF. The chain joins TRBV28 to TRBJ1-4, with a weak D call TRBD1 (5 bases). This CDR3 contains 13 residues. The germline CDR1 and CDR2 sequences are MDHEN and SYDVKM. Trimming removed 5 bases from V and 8 bases from J, with 12 bases in between.

In its sample, this clonotype was seen a few times. V gene TRBV18 combines with J gene TRBJ1-1; a possible D gene is TRBD1 (6 bases). Germline CDR1 KGHSH, CDR2 LQKENI. V was trimmed by 3 bases and J by 2 bases, leaving 10 bases between them. The CDR3 is 14 residues long. CDR3 sequence: CASSPGRGNTEAFF. The CDR3 region has the DNA TGTGCCAGCTCACCGGGCAGGGGAAACACTGAAGCTTTCTTT. Combining the CDR3 with reference TRBV18 and TRBJ1-1 gives the whole variable domain NAGVMQNPRHLVRRRGQEARLRCSPMKGHSHVYWYRQLPEEGLKFMVYLQKENIIDESGMPKERFSAEFPKEGPSILRIQQVVRGDSAAYFCASSPGRGNTEAFFGQGTRLTVV.

V is TRBV15 and J is TRBJ1-6, with D unclear. Per the germline V gene, CDR1 is LNHNV and CDR2 is YYDKDF (reference sequence). Trimming stripped 0 bases from V and 6 bases from J, with 9 bases between. The CDR3 has 15 amino acids. The CDR3 protein is CATSRDSGANSPLHF. As DNA, the CDR3 is TGTGCCACCAGCAGAGATTCGGGAGCTAATTCACCCCTCCACTTT. The full variable domain, in which reference TRBV15 and TRBJ1-6 provide the parts outside the CDR3, is DAMVIQNPRYQVTQFGKPVTLSCSQTLNHNVMYWYQQKSSQAPKLLFHYYDKDFNNEADTPDNFQSRRPNTSFCFLDIRSPGLGDTAMYLCATSRDSGANSPLHFGNGTRLTVT.

Regarding this clonotype: The junction departs from germline at one end; a sequencing error may be responsible. This chain joins TRBV5-4 and TRBJ2-7; D is unresolved. The germline V gene encodes CDR1 SGHNT and CDR2 YYREEE (reference sequence). The CDR3 extends over 12 amino acids. The CDR3 DNA reads TGTCCCAGCAGCTTAGACCAGAACGAGCAGTACTTC. Translated, it gives CPSSLDQNEQYF.

This chain links TRBV7-6 with TRBJ2-3, with D tentatively TRBD2 (5 bases). Germline V gene sequence: CDR1 SGHVS, CDR2 FNYEAQ. This CDR3 contains 14 residues. V dropped 6 bases and J dropped 4 bases, with 14 bases sitting between them. Here the CDR3 reads CASSELGESDTQYF. For the CDR3, the DNA is TGTGCCAGCAGTGAACTAGGAGAATCAGATACGCAGTATTTT. Filled out from reference TRBV7-6 and TRBJ2-3, the complete variable domain reads GAGVSQSPRYKVTKRGQDVALRCDPISGHVSLYWYRQALGQGPEFLTYFNYEAQQDKSGLPNDRFSAERPEGSISTLTIQRTEQRDSAMYRCASSELGESDTQYFGPGTRLTVL.

The sample holds one count of this clonotype. The CDR3 DNA reads as TGTGCCAGTAGTATCGGGAGCAATGAAAAACTGTTTTTT. This translates into CASSIGSNEKLFF. J is TRBJ1-4 and V is TRBV19, with D hard to call. This CDR3 is 13 amino acids long. Trimming pared 3 bases from V and 5 bases from J, leaving 7 bases between. Germline CDR1 LNHDA, CDR2 SQIVND (reference sequence).

This clonotype appeared many times. This chain connects TRBV4-3 to TRBJ2-2; D unresolved. The germline V and J ends were trimmed by 4 bases and 6 bases, with 12 bases remaining between them. The CDR3 spans 14 residues. The germline V gene encodes CDR1 LGHNA and CDR2 YSLEER. The CDR3 region is CASSRYSSSGELFF. The CDR3 nucleotides read TGCGCCAGCAGCCGATACAGTTCTTCCGGGGAGCTGTTTTTT.

There are a few counts of this clonotype. V gene TRBV5-4 combines with J gene TRBJ2-1; D is uncertain. V was cut by 0 bases and J by 3 bases, with 7 bases left in between. In germline, CDR1 is SGHNT, CDR2 YYREEE (reference sequence). The CDR3 is made up of 14 amino acids. CDR3 in amino acids: CASSLGAIYNEQFF. In DNA, the CDR3 is TGTGCCAGCAGCTTGGGAGCTATCTACAATGAGCAGTTCTTC.